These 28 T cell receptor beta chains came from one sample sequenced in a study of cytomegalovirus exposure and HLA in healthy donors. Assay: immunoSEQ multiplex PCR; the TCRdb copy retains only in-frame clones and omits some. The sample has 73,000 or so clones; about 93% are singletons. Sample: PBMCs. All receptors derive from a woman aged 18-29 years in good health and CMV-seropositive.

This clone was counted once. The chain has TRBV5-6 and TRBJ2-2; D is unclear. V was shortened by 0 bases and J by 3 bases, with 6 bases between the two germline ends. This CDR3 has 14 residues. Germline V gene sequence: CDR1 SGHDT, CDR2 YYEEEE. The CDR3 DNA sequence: TGTGCCAGCAGCTTGGAGCAGGACACCGGGGAGCTGTTTTTT. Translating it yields CASSLEQDTGELFF.

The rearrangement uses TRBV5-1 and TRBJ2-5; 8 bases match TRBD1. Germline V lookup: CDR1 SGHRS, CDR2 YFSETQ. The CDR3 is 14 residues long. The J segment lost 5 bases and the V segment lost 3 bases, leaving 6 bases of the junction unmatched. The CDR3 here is CASSSPGGRETQYF. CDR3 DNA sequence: TGCGCCAGCAGCTCCCCAGGGGGCAGGGAGACCCAGTACTTC. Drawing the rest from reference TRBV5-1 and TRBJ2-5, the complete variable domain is KAGVTQTPRYLIKTRGQQVTLSCSPISGHRSVSWYQQTPGQGLQFLFEYFSETQRNKGNFPGRFSGRQFSNSRSEMNVSTLELGDSALYLCASSSPGGRETQYFGPGTRLLVL.

The CDR3 region has the DNA TGTGCCACCAGCGATGGGGGGGGGCCGGACTACGAGCAGTACTTC. Translated: CATSDGGGPDYEQYF. This chain connects TRBV15 to TRBJ2-7, with D tentatively TRBD2 (7 bases). This CDR3 contains 15 residues. V shed 5 bases and J shed 3 bases, with 17 bases lying between them. CDR1 is LNHNV, CDR2 YYDKDF, per germline (reference sequence). The full variable domain, with the rest looked up from reference TRBV15 and TRBJ2-7, is DAMVIQNPRYQVTQFGKPVTLSCSQTLNHNVMYWYQQKSSQAPKLLFHYYDKDFNNEADTPDNFQSRRPNTSFCFLDIRSPGLGDTAMYLCATSDGGGPDYEQYFGPGTRLTVT.

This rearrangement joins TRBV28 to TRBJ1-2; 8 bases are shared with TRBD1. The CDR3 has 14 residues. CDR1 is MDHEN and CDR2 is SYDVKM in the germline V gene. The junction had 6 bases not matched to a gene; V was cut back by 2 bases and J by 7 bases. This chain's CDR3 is CASSLEQGEGGYTF. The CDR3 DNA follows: TGTGCCAGCAGTTTAGAACAGGGGGAAGGTGGCTACACCTTC.

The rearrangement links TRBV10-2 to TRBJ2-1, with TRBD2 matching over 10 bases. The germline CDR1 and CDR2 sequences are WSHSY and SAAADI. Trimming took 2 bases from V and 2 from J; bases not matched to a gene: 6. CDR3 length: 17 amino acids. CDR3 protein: CASSEGGLATPYNEQFF. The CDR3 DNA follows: TGCGCCAGCAGTGAGGGGGGACTAGCGACACCCTACAATGAGCAGTTCTTC.

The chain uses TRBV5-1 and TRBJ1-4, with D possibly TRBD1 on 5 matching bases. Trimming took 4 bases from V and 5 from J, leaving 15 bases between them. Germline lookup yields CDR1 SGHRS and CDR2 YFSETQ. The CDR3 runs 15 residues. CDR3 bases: TGCGCCAGCAGCACAAGTGGCCAGGGCAATGAAAAACTGTTTTTT. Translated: CASSTSGQGNEKLFF. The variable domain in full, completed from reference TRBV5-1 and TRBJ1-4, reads KAGVTQTPRYLIKTRGQQVTLSCSPISGHRSVSWYQQTPGQGLQFLFEYFSETQRNKGNFPGRFSGRQFSNSRSEMNVSTLELGDSALYLCASSTSGQGNEKLFFGSGTQLSVL.

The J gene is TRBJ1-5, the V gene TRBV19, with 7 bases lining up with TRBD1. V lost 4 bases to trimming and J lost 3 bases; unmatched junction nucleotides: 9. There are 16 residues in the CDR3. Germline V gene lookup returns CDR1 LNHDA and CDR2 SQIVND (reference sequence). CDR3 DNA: TGTGCCAGTAGTACGAAGACAGGGAGTAACAATCAGCCCCAGCATTTT. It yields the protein CASSTKTGSNNQPQHF. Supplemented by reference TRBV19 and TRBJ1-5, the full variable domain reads DGGITQSPKYLFRKEGQNVTLSCEQNLNHDAMYWYRQDPGQGLRLIYYSQIVNDFQKGDIAEGYSVSREKKESFPLTVTSAQKNPTAFYLCASSTKTGSNNQPQHFGDGTRLSIL.

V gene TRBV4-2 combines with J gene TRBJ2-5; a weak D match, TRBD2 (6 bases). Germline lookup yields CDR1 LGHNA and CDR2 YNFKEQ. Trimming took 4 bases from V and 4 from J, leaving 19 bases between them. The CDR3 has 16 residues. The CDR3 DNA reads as TGTGCCAGCAGCCGGGGGAGGCGCGTGGTCGGAGAGACCCAGTACTTC. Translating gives CASSRGRRVVGETQYF.

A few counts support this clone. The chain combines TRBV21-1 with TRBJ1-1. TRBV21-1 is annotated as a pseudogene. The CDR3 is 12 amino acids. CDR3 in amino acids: CASTSMRTEAFF. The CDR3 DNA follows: TGTGCCAGCACCTCAATGAGGACTGAAGCTTTCTTT.

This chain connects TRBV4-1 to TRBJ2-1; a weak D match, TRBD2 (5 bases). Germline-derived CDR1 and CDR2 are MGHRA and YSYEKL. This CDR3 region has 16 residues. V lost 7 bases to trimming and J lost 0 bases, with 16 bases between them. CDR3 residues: CASNPLTGSSYNEQFF. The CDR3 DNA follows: TGCGCCAGCAACCCACTGACGGGGAGCTCCTACAATGAGCAGTTCTTC.

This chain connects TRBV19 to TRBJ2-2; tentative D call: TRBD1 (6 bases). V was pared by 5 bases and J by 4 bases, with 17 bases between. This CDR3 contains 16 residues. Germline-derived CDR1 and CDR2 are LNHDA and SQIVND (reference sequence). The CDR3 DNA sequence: TGTGCCAGTAGTTCTCTTTCGTCAGGGGCCACCGGGGAGCTGTTTTTT. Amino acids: CASSSLSSGATGELFF.

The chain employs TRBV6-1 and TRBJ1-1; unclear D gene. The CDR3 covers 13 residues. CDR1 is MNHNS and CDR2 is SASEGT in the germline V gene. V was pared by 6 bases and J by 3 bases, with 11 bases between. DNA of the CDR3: TGTGCCAGCAGCGCCGAGATAGACACTGAAGCTTTCTTT. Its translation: CASSAEIDTEAFF.

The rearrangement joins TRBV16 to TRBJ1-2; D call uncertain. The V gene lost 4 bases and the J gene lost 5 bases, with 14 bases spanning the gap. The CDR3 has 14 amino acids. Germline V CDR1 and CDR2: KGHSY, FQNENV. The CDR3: CASSLVVWEYGYTF. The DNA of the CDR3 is TGTGCCAGCAGCCTCGTCGTGTGGGAGTATGGCTACACCTTC.

CDR3 residues: CASSEGETQYF. CDR3 in DNA: TGTGCCAGCAGTGAGGGAGAGACCCAGTACTTC. The chain couples TRBV6-5 to TRBJ2-5, with D possibly TRBD2 on 5 matching bases. Germline V gene lookup returns CDR1 MNHEY and CDR2 SVGAGI. Trimming removed 5 bases from V and 4 bases from J, with 5 bases in between. There are 11 residues in the CDR3.

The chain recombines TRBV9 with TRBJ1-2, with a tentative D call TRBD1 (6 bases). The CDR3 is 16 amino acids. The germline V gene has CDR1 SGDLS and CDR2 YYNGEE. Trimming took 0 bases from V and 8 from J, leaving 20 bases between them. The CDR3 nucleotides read TGTGCCAGCAGCGTAGATCGGGGGGGCATTTCGGGAGGCTACACCTTC. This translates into CASSVDRGGISGGYTF.

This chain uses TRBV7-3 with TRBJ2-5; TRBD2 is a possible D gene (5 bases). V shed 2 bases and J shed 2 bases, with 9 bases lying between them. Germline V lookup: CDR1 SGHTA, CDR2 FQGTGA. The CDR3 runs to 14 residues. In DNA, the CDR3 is TGTGCCAGCAGCTTAGTAGGAGGACAAGAGACCCAGTACTTC. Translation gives CASSLVGGQETQYF.

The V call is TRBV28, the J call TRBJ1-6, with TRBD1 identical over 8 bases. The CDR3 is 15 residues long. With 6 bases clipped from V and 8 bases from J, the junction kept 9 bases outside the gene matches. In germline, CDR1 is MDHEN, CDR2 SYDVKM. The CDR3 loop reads CASRYAGQVHSPLHF. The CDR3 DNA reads TGTGCCAGCAGATACGCGGGACAGGTCCATTCACCCCTCCACTTT.

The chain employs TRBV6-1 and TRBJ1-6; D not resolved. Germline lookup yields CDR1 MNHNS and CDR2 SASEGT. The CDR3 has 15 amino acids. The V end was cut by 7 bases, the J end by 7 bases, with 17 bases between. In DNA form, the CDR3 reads TGTGCCAGCACCTGGGGTTGGGAGGTCAATTCACCCCTCCACTTT. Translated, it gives CASTWGWEVNSPLHF.

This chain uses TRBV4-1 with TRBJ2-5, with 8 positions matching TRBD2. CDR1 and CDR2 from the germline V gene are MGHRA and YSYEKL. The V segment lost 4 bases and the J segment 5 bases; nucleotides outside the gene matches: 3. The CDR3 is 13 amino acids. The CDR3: CASSLTGGETQYF. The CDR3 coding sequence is TGCGCCAGCAGCCTGACGGGGGGGGAGACCCAGTACTTC.

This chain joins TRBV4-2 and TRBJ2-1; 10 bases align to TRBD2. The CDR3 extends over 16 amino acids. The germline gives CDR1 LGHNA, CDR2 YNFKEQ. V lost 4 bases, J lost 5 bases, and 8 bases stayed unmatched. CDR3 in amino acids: CASSPSWTSGHNEQFF. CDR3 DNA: TGTGCCAGCAGCCCATCATGGACTAGCGGACACAATGAGCAGTTCTTC.

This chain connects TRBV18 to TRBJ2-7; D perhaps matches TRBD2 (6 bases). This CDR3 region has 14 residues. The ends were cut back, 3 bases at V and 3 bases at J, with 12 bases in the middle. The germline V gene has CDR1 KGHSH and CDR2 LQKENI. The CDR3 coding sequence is TGTGCCAGCTCACCGACTCGGGAGCGCTACGAGCAGTACTTC. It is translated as CASSPTRERYEQYF.

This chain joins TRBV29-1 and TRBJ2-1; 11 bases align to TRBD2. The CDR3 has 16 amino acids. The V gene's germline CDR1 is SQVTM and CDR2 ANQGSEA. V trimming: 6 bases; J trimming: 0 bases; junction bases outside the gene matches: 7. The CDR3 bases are TGCAGCGTCGGTCTAGCGGGAGGAAGCTCCTACAATGAGCAGTTCTTC. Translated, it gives CSVGLAGGSSYNEQFF.

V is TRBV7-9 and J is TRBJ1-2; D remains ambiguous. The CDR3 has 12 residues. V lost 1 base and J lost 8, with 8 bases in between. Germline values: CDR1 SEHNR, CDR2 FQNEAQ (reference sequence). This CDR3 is CASSLGERGYTF. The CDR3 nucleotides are TGTGCCAGCAGCTTAGGGGAGCGGGGCTACACCTTC. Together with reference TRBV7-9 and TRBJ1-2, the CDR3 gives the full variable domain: DTGVSQNPRHKITKRGQNVTFRCDPISEHNRLYWYRQTLGQGPEFLTYFQNEAQLEKSRLLSDRFSAERPKGSFSTLEIQRTEQGDSAMYLCASSLGERGYTFGSGTRLTVV.

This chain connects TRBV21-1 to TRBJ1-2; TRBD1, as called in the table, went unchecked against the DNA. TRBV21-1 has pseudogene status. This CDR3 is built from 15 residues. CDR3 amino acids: CASSKEGQGNYGYTF. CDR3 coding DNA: TGTGCCAGCAGCAAAGAAGGACAGGGTAACTATGGCTACACCTTC.

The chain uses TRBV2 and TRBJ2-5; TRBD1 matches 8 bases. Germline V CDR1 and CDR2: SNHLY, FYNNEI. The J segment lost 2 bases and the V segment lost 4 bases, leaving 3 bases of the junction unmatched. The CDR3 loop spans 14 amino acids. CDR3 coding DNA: TGTGCCAGCAGTGTCTACAGGGGGCAAGAGACCCAGTACTTC. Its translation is CASSVYRGQETQYF.

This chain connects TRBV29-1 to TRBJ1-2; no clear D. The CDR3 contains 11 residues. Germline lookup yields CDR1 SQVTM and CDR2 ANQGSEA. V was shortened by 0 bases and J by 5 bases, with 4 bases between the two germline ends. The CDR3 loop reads CSVEDEYGYTF. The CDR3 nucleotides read TGCAGCGTTGAAGACGAGTATGGCTACACCTTC.

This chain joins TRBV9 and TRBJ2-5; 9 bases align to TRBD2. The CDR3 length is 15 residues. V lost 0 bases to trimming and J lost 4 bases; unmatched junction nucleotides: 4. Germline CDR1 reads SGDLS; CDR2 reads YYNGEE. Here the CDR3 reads CASSVGGGAPETQYF. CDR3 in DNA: TGTGCCAGCAGCGTAGGCGGGGGGGCCCCAGAGACCCAGTACTTC.

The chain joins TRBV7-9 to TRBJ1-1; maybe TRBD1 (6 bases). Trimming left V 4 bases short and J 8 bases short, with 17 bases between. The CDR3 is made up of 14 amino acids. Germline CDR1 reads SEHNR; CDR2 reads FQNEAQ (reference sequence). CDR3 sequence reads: CASSSSPQGPEAFF. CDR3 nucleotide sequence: TGTGCCAGCAGCTCGTCCCCGCAGGGGCCGGAAGCTTTCTTT.